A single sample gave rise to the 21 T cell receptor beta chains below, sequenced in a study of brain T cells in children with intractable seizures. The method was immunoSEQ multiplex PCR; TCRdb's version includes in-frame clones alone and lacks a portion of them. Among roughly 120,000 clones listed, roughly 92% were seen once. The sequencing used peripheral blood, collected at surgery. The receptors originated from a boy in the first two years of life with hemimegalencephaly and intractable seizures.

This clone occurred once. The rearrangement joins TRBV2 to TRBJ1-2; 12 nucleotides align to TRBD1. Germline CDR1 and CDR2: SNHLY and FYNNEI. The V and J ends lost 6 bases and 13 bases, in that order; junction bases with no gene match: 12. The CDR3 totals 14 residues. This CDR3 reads CASSARGQGAHSTF. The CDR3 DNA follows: TGTGCCAGCAGCGCCCGGGGACAGGGGGCCCATAGCACCTTC.

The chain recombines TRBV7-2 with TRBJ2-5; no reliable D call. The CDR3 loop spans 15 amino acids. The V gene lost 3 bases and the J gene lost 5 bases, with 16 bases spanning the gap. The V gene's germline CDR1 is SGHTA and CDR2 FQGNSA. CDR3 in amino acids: CASSLGLPPLETQYF. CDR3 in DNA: TGTGCCAGCAGCTTGGGTTTACCCCCGCTGGAGACCCAGTACTTC.

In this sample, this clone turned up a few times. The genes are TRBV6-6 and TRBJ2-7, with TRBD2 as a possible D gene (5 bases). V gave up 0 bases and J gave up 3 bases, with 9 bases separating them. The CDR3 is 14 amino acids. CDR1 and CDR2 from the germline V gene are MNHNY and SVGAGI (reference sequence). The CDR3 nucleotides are TGTGCCAGCAGTTACTCGAATGACTACTACGAGCAGTACTTC. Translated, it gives CASSYSNDYYEQYF.

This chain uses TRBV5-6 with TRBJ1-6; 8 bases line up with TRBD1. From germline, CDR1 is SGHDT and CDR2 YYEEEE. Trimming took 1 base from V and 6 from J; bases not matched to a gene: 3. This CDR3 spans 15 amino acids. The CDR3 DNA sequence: TGTGCCAGCAGCTTGCAGGGGGCGGGTAATTCACCCCTCCACTTT. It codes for CASSLQGAGNSPLHF.

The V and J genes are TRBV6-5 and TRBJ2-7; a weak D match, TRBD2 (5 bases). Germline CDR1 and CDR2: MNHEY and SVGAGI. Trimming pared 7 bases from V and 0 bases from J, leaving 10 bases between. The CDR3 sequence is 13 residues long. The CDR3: CASKLGLSYEQYF. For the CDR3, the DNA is TGTGCCAGCAAACTAGGGCTCTCCTACGAGCAGTACTTC.

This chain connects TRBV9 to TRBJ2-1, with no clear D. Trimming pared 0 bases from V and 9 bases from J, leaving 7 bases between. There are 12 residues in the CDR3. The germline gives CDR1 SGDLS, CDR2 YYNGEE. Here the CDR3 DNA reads TGTGCCAGCAGCGTAGATGAAGGTGAGCAGTTCTTC. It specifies CASSVDEGEQFF.

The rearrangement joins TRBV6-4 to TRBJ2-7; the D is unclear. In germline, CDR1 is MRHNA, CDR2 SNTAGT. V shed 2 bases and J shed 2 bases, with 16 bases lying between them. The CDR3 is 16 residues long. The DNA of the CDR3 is TGTGCCAGCAGTGACATAAGGCAGCGCTCAGCCTACGAGCAGTACTTC. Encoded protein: CASSDIRQRSAYEQYF.

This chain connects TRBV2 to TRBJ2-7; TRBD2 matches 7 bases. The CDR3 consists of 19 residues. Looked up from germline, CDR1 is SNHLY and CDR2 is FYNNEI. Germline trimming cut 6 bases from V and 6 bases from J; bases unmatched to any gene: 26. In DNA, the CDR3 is TGTGCCAGCAGGGGGGGGAGGACATCAACCCGAGAGGGTTCTAGCGAGCAGTACTTC. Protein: CASRGGRTSTREGSSEQYF. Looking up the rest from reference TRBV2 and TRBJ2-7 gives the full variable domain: EPEVTQTPSHQVTQMGQEVILRCVPISNHLYFYWYRQILGQKVEFLVSFYNNEISEKSEIFDDQFSVERPDGSNFTLKIRSTKLEDSAMYFCASRGGRTSTREGSSEQYFGPGTRLTVT.

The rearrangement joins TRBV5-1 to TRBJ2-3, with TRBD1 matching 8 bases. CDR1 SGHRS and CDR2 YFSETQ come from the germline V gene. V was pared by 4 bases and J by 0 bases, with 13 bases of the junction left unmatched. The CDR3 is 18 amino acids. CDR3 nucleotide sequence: TGCGCCAGCAGCGTGACAGGGGTGACTCCAGCCAGCACAGATACGCAGTATTTT. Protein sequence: CASSVTGVTPASTDTQYF.

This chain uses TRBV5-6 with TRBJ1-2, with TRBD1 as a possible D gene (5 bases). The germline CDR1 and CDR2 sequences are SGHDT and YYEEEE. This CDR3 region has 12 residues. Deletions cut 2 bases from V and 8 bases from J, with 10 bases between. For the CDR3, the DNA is TGTGCCAGCAGCTTCAGGGTGTACGGCTACACCTTC. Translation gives CASSFRVYGYTF.

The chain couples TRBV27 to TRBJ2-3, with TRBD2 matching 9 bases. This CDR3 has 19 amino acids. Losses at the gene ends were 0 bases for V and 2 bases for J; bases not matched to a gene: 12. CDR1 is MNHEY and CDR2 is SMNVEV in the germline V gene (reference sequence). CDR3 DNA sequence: TGTGCCAGCAGTTTATCGATAATTAGCGGGAGCCCCAACACAGATACGCAGTATTTT. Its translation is CASSLSIISGSPNTDTQYF.

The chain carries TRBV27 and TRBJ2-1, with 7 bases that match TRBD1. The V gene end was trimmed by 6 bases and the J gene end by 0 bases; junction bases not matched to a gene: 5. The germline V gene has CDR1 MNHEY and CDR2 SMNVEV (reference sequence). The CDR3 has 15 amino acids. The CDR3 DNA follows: TGTGCCAGCAGCCCCAGGGGGTCCTCCTACAATGAGCAGTTCTTC. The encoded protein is CASSPRGSSYNEQFF.

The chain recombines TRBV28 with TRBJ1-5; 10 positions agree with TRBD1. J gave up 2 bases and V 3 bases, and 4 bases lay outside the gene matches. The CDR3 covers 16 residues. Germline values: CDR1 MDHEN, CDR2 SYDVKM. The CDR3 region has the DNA TGTGCCAGCAGTTTCCGGGACAGGGGACGCAATCAGCCCCAGCATTTT. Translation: CASSFRDRGRNQPQHF.

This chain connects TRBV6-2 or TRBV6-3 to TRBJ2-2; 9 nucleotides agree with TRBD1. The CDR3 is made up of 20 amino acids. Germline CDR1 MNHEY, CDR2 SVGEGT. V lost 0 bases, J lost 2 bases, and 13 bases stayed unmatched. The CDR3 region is CASSYSPSRDRAPNTGELFF. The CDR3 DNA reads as TGTGCCAGCAGTTACTCGCCGTCCCGGGACAGGGCACCCAACACCGGGGAGCTGTTTTTT.

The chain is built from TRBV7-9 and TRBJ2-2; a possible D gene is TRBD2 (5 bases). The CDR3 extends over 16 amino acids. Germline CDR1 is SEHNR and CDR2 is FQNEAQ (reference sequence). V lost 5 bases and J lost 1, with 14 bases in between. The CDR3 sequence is CASSPGGQKNTGELFF. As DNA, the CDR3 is TGTGCCAGCAGCCCCGGCGGGCAGAAGAACACCGGGGAGCTGTTTTTT.

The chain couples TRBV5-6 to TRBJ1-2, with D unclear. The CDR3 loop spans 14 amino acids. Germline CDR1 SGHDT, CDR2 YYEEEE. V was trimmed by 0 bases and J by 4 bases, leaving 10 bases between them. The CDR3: CASSLGASSYGYTF. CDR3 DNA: TGTGCCAGCAGCTTGGGGGCGTCCTCCTATGGCTACACCTTC.

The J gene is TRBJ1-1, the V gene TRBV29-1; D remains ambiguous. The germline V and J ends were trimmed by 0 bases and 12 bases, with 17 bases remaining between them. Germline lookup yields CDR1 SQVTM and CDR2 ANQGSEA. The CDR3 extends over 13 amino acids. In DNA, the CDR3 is TGCAGCGTTGAAGATGGAGGGATCGCCACCCCTTTCTTT. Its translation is CSVEDGGIATPFF.

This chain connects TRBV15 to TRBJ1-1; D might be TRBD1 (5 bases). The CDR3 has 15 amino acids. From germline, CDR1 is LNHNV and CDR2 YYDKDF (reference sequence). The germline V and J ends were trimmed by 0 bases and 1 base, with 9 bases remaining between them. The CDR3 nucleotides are TGTGCCACCAGCAGAGACAGGGCCGCGAACACTGAAGCTTTCTTT. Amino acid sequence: CATSRDRAANTEAFF.

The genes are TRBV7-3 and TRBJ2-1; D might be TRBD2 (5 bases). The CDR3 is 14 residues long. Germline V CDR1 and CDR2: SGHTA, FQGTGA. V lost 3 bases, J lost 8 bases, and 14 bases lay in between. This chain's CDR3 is CASSLAGPEHEQFF. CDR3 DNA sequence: TGTGCCAGCAGCTTGGCGGGCCCAGAACATGAGCAGTTCTTC.

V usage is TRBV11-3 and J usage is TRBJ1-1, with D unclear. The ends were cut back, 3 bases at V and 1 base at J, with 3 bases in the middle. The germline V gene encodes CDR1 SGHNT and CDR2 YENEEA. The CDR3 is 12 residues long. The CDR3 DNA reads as TGTGCCAGCAGCTTCCAGAACACTGAAGCTTTCTTT. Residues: CASSFQNTEAFF.

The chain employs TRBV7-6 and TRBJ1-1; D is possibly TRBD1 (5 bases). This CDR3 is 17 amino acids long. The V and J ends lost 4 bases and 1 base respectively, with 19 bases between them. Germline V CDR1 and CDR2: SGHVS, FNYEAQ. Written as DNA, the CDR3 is TGTGCCAGCAGCTCCACTTTCATCGGACACCAGAACACTGAAGCTTTCTTT. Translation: CASSSTFIGHQNTEAFF.